This TCR beta chain was obtained from a study of T cell repertoires in cytomegalovirus infection. TCRdb re-derived calls from the reads in MiXCR, one entry per CDR3 protein. The profile covers hundreds of thousands of distinct CDR3 sequences, with roughly 30% appearing a single time and 13% taken by the ten largest. The CDR3 loop spans 13 amino acids. Trimming took 5 bases from V and 6 from J, leaving 10 bases between them. This clonotype has just a few counts. The antigen is not known. Sequenced material: cultured CD8+ T cells from PBMCs, taken from culture after CMV antigen stimulation. V is TRBV12-3 or TRBV12-4 and J is TRBJ2-2; D remains unclear. The TCR was taken from a human donor in good health (CMV status not recorded). Some clones in this sample may be carry-over from other donors' samples. DNA for the CDR3: TGTGCCAGCAGTCCCCTCCGGCCCGGGGAGCTGTTTTTT. Translating gives CASSPLRPGELFF.